Listed here are 14 T cell receptor beta chains from one sample, sequenced in a study of blood T cells in healthy people across ages. The use of a sample-barcoded 5' primer and a J-beta primer mix characterized a second PCR of about 6 to 11 cycles. TCRdb processed the 5' RACE reads anew with MiXCR; each CDR3 protein has one entry. The data contain approximately 940,000 distinct CDR3 sequences, about 48% of them singletons. The sample consisted of blood. The source of these receptors is a man aged 30 to 45 in good health.

This clonotype was detected a few times. V is TRBV27 and J is TRBJ2-7; 8 bases fit TRBD2. This CDR3 comprises 15 residues. Germline assignment: CDR1 MNHEY and CDR2 SMNVEV (reference sequence). The junction had 10 bases not matched to a gene; V was cut back by 2 bases and J by 7 bases. CDR3 sequence reads: CASSLVRGGPPEQYF. The CDR3 DNA is TGTGCCAGCAGTTTAGTTCGGGGGGGTCCTCCAGAGCAGTACTTC.

This clonotype was counted between two and nine times. The chain links TRBV11-1 to TRBJ2-4; D assignment may be TRBD1 or TRBD2 (5 bases each). The germline V and J ends were trimmed by 5 bases and 8 bases, with 13 bases remaining between them. Per germline, CDR1 SGHAT and CDR2 FQDESV (reference sequence). The CDR3 has 13 amino acids. In nucleotides, the CDR3 is TGTGCCAGCAGCCCTGGGACCGGGGACATTCAGTACTTC. Protein product: CASSPGTGDIQYF. The full variable domain, with the rest looked up from reference TRBV11-1 and TRBJ2-4, is EAEVAQSPRYKITEKSQAVAFWCDPISGHATLYWYRQILGQGPELLVQFQDESVVDDSQLPKDRFSAERLKGVDSTLKIQPAELGDSAMYLCASSPGTGDIQYFGAGTRLSVL.

The gene calls are TRBV10-3 and TRBJ2-2; 7 nucleotides match TRBD1. Germline CDR1 ENHRY, CDR2 SYGVKD. J lost 4 bases, V lost 3 bases, and 2 bases had no gene match. The length of the CDR3 is 14 residues. The CDR3 DNA follows: TGTGCCATCAGTGACAGGGACAGCACCGGGGAGCTGTTTTTT. Translated: CAISDRDSTGELFF.

V usage is TRBV7-9 and J usage is TRBJ2-7, with 7 bases that match TRBD1. There are 14 residues in the CDR3. In germline, CDR1 is SEHNR, CDR2 FQNEAQ (reference sequence). The V segment lost 7 bases and the J segment 2 bases; nucleotides outside the gene matches: 8. CDR3 loop: CASTARDRPYEQYF. CDR3 sequence (DNA): TGTGCCAGCACCGCACGGGACAGACCCTACGAGCAGTACTTC.

The genes are TRBV10-3 and TRBJ2-1; the match to TRBD2 covers 10 bases. This CDR3 is built from 15 residues. Germline-derived CDR1 and CDR2 are ENHRY and SYGVKD. After removal of 8 bases from V and 8 bases from J, the junction contained 12 bases not matched to a gene. The CDR3 loop is CAIGATSGGAHEQFF. The DNA of the CDR3 is TGTGCCATCGGTGCCACAAGCGGGGGGGCCCATGAGCAGTTCTTC.

DNA for the CDR3: TGTGCCACCCAGGTGGGGAGATCCTATAATTCACCCCTCCACTTT. It encodes CATQVGRSYNSPLHF. The V gene is TRBV3-1, the J gene TRBJ1-6; no firm D call. This CDR3 is 15 amino acids long. Deletions cut 10 bases from V and 1 base from J, with 14 bases between. Germline loops: CDR1 LGHDT, CDR2 YNNKEL (reference sequence). Using reference TRBV3-1 and TRBJ1-6 for the parts outside the CDR3, the full variable domain is DTAVSQTPKYLVTQMGNDKSIKCEQNLGHDTMYWYKQDSKKFLKIMFSYNNKELIINETVPNRFSPKSPDKAHLNLHINSLELGDSAVYFCATQVGRSYNSPLHFGNGTRLTVT.

The genes are TRBV20-1 and TRBJ1-1; D is unresolved. Germline CDR1 and CDR2: DFQATT and SNEGSKA (reference sequence). V lost 1 base and J lost 1, with 7 bases in between. The CDR3 contains 13 residues. The CDR3 here is CSARGQKNTEAFF. The CDR3, as DNA: TGCAGTGCTAGAGGGCAGAAGAACACTGAAGCTTTCTTT.

This rearrangement joins TRBV5-1 to TRBJ2-7, with 7 nucleotides matching TRBD1. The junction had 8 bases not matched to a gene; V was cut back by 4 bases and J by 4 bases. The CDR3 runs to 14 residues. CDR1 is SGHRS and CDR2 is YFSETQ in the germline V gene. CDR3 amino acids: CASSPGQRSYEQYF. CDR3 DNA sequence: TGCGCCAGCAGCCCGGGACAGAGAAGTTACGAGCAGTACTTC.

This rearrangement joins TRBV6-2 or TRBV6-3 to TRBJ2-7, with 9 bases fitting TRBD2. The J call may not be correct, given that the DNA end is closer to TRBJ2-4. The germline V gene has CDR1 MNHEY and CDR2 SVGEGT. The CDR3 extends over 16 amino acids. The CDR3 loop reads CASSSPSGNALDIQYF. The CDR3 DNA reads as TGTGCCAGCAGTTCGCCTAGCGGGAACGCCTTGGACATTCAGTACTTC.

There are a few counts of this clonotype. V and J are TRBV20-1 and TRBJ2-1, with TRBD1 identical over 7 bases. Germline V gives CDR1 DFQATT, CDR2 SNEGSKA (reference sequence). This CDR3 spans 15 amino acids. After removal of 4 bases from V and 3 bases from J, the junction contained 9 bases not matched to a gene. CDR3 protein: CSATPTGKDYNEQFF. The CDR3 DNA reads TGCAGTGCTACTCCGACAGGGAAAGACTACAATGAGCAGTTCTTC.

This clonotype was found a few times. CDR3 sequence (DNA): TGTGCCAGCAGACTAGGGGGCCTCTATGGCTACACCTTC. This translates into CASRLGGLYGYTF. The J gene is TRBJ1-2, the V gene TRBV12-3 or TRBV12-4; TRBD1 matches 7 bases. The V and J ends lost 6 bases and 4 bases, in that order; junction bases with no gene match: 5. The CDR3 runs to 13 residues.

The rearrangement uses TRBV15 and TRBJ2-7, with 7 bases fitting TRBD1. The CDR3 sequence is 17 residues long. The trim removed 0 bases at V and 2 bases at J, leaving 10 bases unmatched. Germline CDR1 is LNHNV and CDR2 is YYDKDF (reference sequence). The CDR3 loop reads CATSRDWATGSPYEQYF. The CDR3 DNA sequence: TGTGCCACCAGCAGAGATTGGGCGACAGGGAGCCCCTACGAGCAGTACTTC. Full variable domain (outside the CDR3, taken from reference TRBV15 and TRBJ2-7): DAMVIQNPRYQVTQFGKPVTLSCSQTLNHNVMYWYQQKSSQAPKLLFHYYDKDFNNEADTPDNFQSRRPNTSFCFLDIRSPGLGDTAMYLCATSRDWATGSPYEQYFGPGTRLTVT.

This chain links TRBV3-1 with TRBJ2-3, with a possible D match to TRBD2 (7 bases). Trimming left V 3 bases short and J 14 bases short, with 21 bases between. CDR1 LGHDT and CDR2 YNNKEL come from the germline V gene (reference sequence). The CDR3 is 14 amino acids. The CDR3 spells CASSQRAGQHTTYF. The CDR3 DNA sequence: TGTGCCAGCAGCCAGCGAGCGGGACAACATACCACGTATTTT.

The DNA for the CDR3 is TGCAGCGTTGAAGAGGGAGCTGGAGGCCACACCTTC. Translating it yields CSVEEGAGGHTF. This sequence joins TRBV29-1 and TRBJ1-2; D ambiguous. The V gene lost 0 bases and the J gene lost 12 bases, with 14 bases spanning the gap. Looked up from germline, CDR1 is SQVTM and CDR2 is ANQGSEA. This CDR3 spans 12 amino acids.